This T cell receptor (beta chain) was found in a study of regulatory T cells in long-lasting Graves disease. Overall study findings and caveats: With persistent disease, TRBV28, TRBJ1-2 and TRBJ2-5 were the favored segments.

Comments on this clonotype: Its specificity is not known. Being one base from a much bigger clone, this may be a read error.

The CDR3 is 13 amino acids. Building of the TCR beta libraries involved iRepertoire HTBI primers and Arm-PCR of CDR3 regions. Original methodology: The samples yielded about 60 TRBV and more than twelve TRBJ segments. MiXCR, applied by TCRdb to the multiplex PCR reads, yields one record per CDR3 protein. The V and J calls shown here were made by TCRdb, not taken from the authors' results. The top ten hold roughly a fifth of the sample, which has some 250,000 distinct CDR3 sequences, 15% to 20% seen once. The time point is: newly diagnosed GD, antithyroid drugs for less than 3 months. Isolated PBMC RNA provided the starting material for the TCR library.

Source: peripheral blood mononuclear cells (PBMCs), taken at new diagnosis, from a patient treated with antithyroid drugs. The chain joins TRBV12-3 or TRBV12-4 to TRBJ1-4, with D perhaps matching TRBD1 (5 bases). This clonotype was sampled from a female donor with Graves disease. DNA of the CDR3: TGTGCCAGCAAAGAAGGGGCTGGTGAAGAACTGTTTTTT. Protein sequence: CASKEGAGEELFF.